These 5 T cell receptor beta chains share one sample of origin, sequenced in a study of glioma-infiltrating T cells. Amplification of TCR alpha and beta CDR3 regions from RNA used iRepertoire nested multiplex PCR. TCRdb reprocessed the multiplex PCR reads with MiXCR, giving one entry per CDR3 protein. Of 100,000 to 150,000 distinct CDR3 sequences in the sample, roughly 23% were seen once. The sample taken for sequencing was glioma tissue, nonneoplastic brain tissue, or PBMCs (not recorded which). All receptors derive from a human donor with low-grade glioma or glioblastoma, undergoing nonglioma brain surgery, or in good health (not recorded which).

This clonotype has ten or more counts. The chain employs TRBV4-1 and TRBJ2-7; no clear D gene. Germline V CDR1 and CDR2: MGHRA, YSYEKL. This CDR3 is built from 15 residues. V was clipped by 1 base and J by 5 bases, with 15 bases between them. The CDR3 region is CASSQVDSLWNEQYF. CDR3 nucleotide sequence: TGCGCCAGCAGCCAAGTTGACTCCCTTTGGAACGAGCAGTACTTC.

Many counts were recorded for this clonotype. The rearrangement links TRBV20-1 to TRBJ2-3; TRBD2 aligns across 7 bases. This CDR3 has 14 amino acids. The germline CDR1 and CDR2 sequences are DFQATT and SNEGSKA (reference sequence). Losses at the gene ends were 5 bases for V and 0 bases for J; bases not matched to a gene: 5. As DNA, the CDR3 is TGCAGTGCTCGACTAGCAGTTAGCACAGATACGCAGTATTTT. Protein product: CSARLAVSTDTQYF.

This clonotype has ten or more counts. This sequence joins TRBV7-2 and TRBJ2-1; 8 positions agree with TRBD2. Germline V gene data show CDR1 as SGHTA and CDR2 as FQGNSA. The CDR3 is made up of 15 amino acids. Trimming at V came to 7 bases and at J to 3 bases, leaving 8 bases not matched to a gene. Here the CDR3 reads CASIGTSPVYNEQFF. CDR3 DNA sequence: TGTGCCAGCATTGGGACTAGTCCCGTCTACAATGAGCAGTTCTTC.

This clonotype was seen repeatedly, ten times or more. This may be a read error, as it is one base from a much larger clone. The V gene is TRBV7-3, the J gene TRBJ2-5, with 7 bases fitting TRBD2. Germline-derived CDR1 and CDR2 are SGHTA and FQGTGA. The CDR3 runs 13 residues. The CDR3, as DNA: TGTGCCAGCCGCTTGGGGGGGTGGGAGACCCAGTACTTC. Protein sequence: CASRLGGWETQYF.

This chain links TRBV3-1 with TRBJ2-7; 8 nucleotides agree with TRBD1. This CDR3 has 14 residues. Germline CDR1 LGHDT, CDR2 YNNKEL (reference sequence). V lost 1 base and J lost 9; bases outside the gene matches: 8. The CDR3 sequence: CASSQGTGPKVQYF. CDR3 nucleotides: TGTGCCAGCAGCCAAGGGACAGGGCCTAAGGTGCAGTACTTC.